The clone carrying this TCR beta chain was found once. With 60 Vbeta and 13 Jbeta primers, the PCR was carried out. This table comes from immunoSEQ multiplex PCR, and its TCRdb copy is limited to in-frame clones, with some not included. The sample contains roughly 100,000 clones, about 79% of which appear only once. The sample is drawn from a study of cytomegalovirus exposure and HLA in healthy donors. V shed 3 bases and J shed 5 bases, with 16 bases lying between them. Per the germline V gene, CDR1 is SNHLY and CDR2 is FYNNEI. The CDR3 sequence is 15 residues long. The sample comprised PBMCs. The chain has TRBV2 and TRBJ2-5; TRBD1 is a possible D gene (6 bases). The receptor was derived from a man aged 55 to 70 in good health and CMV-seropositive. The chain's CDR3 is CASSEGGGDWETQYF. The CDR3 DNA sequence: TGTGCCAGCAGTGAGGGTGGGGGCGATTGGGAGACCCAGTACTTC.